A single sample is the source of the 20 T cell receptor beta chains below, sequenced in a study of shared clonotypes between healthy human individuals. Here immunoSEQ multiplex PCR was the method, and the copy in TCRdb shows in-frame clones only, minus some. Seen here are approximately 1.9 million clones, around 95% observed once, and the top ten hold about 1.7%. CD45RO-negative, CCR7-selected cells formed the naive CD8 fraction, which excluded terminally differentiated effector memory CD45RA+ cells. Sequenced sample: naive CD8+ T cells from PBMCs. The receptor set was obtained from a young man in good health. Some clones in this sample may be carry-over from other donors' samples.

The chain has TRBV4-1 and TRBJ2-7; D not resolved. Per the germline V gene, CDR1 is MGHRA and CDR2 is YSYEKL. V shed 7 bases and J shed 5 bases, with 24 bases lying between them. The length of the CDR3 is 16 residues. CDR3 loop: CASNRRGVVGKDEQYF. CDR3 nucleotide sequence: TGCGCCAGCAACCGAAGAGGCGTAGTCGGTAAGGACGAGCAGTACTTC.

The CDR3 nucleotides are TGTGCCAGCAGTTTGGACGGTTATAGCAATCAGCCCCAGCATTTT. Protein product: CASSLDGYSNQPQHF. The rearrangement joins TRBV28 to TRBJ1-5; D not resolved. CDR1 and CDR2 from the germline V gene are MDHEN and SYDVKM. Trimming shortened V by 3 bases and J by 0 bases, and 9 bases separated the two germline ends. The CDR3 contains 15 residues.

For the CDR3, the DNA is TGTGCCAGCAGCTCAACCGGGACTAGCGGGGGTAGCTCCTACGAGCAGTACTTC. It specifies CASSSTGTSGGSSYEQYF. The chain is built from TRBV7-9 and TRBJ2-7; 14 bases map to TRBD2. J gave up 0 bases and V 4 bases, and 8 bases lay outside the gene matches. Germline V gene data show CDR1 as SEHNR and CDR2 as FQNEAQ (reference sequence). The CDR3 spans 18 residues.

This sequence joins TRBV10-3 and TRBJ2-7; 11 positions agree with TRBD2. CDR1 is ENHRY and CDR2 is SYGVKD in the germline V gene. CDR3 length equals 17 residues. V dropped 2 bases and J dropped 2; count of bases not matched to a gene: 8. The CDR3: CAISELTGTSGTYEQYF. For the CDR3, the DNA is TGTGCCATCAGTGAGCTAACCGGGACTAGCGGTACCTACGAGCAGTACTTC.

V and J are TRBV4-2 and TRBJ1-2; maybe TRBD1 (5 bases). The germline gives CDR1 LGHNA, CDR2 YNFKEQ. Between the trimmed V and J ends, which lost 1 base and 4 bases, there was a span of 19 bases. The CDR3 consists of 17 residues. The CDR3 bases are TGTGCCAGCAGCCAAGCAACCCCGTCGGGGCGGCTCTATGGCTACACCTTC. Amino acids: CASSQATPSGRLYGYTF.

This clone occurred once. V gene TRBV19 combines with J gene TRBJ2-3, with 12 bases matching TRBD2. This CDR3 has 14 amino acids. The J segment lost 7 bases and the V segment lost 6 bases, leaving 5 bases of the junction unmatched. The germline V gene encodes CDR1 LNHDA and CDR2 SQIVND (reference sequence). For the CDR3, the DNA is TGTGCCAGTAGCGAAACTAGCGGGAGGAATACGCAGTATTTT. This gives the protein CASSETSGRNTQYF. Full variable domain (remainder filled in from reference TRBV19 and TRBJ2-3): DGGITQSPKYLFRKEGQNVTLSCEQNLNHDAMYWYRQDPGQGLRLIYYSQIVNDFQKGDIAEGYSVSREKKESFPLTVTSAQKNPTAFYLCASSETSGRNTQYFGPGTRLTVL.

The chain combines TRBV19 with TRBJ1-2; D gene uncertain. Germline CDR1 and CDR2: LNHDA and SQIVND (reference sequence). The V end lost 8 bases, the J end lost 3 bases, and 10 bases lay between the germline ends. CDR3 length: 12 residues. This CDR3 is CASRSGYYGYTF. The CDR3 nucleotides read TGTGCCAGTCGGTCGGGGTACTATGGCTACACCTTC.

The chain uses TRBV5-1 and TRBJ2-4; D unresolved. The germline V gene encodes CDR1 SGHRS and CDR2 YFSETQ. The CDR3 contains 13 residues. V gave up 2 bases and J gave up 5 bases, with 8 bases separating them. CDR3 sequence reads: CASSFDPENIQYF. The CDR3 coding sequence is TGCGCCAGCAGCTTCGATCCAGAAAACATTCAGTACTTC.

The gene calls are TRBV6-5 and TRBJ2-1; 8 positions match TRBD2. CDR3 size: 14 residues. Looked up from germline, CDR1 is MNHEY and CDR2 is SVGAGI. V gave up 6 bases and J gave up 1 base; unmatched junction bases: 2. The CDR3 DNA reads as TGTGCCAGCAGGGAGCGGGGGTCCTACAATGAGCAGTTCTTC. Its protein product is CASRERGSYNEQFF.

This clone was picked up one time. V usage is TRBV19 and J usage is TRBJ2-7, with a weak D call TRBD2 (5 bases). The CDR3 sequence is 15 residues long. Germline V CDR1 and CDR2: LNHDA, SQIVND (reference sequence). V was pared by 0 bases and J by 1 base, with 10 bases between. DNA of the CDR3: TGTGCCAGTAGTATAGACCGGGGTCGGTCCTACGAGCAGTACTTC. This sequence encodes CASSIDRGRSYEQYF.

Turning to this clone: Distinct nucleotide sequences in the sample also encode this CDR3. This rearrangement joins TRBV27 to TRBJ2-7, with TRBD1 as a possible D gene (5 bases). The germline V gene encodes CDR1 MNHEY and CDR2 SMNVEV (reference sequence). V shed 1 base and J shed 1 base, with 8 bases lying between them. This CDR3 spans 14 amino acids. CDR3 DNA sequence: TGTGCCAGCAGTTTATTGGCAGGGTCCTACGAGCAGTACTTC. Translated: CASSLLAGSYEQYF.

The CDR3 DNA reads as TGTGCCAGCAGTTATTTTCCTGGACAGTCCTACGAGCAGTACTTC. As protein: CASSYFPGQSYEQYF. V gene TRBV27 combines with J gene TRBJ2-7, with D possibly being TRBD1 (6 bases). Germline CDR1 MNHEY, CDR2 SMNVEV (reference sequence). Trimming cost V 4 bases and J 1 base, with 14 bases left between them. CDR3 length equals 15 residues.

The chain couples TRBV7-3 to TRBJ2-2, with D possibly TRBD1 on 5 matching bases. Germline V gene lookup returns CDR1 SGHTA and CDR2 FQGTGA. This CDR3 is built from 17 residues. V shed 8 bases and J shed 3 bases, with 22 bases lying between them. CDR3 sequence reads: CASSPGTSGLDTGELFF. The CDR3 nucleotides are TGTGCCAGCTCCCCCGGAACGTCAGGGCTGGACACCGGGGAGCTGTTTTTT.

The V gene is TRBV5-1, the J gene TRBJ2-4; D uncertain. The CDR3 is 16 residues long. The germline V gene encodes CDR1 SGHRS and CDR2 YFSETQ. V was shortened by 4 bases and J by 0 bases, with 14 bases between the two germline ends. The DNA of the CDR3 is TGCGCCAGCAGCCCCCGGAGTGGCATAGCCAAAAACATTCAGTACTTC. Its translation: CASSPRSGIAKNIQYF. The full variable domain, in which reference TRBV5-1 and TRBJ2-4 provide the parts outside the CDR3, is KAGVTQTPRYLIKTRGQQVTLSCSPISGHRSVSWYQQTPGQGLQFLFEYFSETQRNKGNFPGRFSGRQFSNSRSEMNVSTLELGDSALYLCASSPRSGIAKNIQYFGAGTRLSVL.

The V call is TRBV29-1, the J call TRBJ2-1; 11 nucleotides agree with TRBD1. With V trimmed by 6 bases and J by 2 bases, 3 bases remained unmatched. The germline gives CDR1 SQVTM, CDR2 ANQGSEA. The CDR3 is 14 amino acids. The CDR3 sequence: CSVGQGATYNEQFF. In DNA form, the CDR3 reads TGCAGCGTCGGACAGGGGGCCACCTACAATGAGCAGTTCTTC.

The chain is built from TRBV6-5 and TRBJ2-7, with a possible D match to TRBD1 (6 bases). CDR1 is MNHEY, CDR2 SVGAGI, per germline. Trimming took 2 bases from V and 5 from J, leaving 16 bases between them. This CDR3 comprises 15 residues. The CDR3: CASSYSAGTSHEQYF. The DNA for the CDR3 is TGTGCCAGCAGTTACAGTGCCGGGACAAGTCACGAGCAGTACTTC.

The CDR3 region is CASSHGRQEGSTEAFF. As DNA, the CDR3 is TGTGCCAGCAGTCACGGGAGACAGGAGGGGAGTACTGAAGCTTTCTTT. This chain connects TRBV4-2 to TRBJ1-1, with D possibly TRBD1 on 6 matching bases. Trimming removed 6 bases from V and 5 bases from J, with 22 bases in between. CDR3 length equals 16 residues. Germline V gives CDR1 LGHNA, CDR2 YNFKEQ.

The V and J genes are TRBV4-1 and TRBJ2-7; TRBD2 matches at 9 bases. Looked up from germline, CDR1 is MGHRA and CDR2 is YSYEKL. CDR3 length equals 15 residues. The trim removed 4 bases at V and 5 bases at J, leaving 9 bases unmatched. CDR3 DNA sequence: TGCGCCAGCAGCCTATCGGGACTAGCTTTACACGAGCAGTACTTC. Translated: CASSLSGLALHEQYF.

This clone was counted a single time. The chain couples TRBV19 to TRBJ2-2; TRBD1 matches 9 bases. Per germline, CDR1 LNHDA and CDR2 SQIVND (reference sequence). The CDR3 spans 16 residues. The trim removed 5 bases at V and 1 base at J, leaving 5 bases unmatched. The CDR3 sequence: CASSPTDRGNTGELFF. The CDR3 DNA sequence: TGTGCCAGTAGTCCAACGGACAGGGGGAACACCGGGGAGCTGTTTTTT.

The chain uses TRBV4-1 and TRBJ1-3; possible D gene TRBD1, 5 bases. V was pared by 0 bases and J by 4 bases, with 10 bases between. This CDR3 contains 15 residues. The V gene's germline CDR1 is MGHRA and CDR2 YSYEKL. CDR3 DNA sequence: TGCGCCAGCAGCCAAGATTTGGGGCGAGGAAACACCATATATTTT. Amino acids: CASSQDLGRGNTIYF.